This record concerns one T cell receptor (beta chain) sequence. Its antigen is unknown. The PCR had 60 Vbeta and 13 Jbeta primers. Clones were sequenced by immunoSEQ multiplex PCR, and TCRdb holds only the in-frame ones, with some missing. The table shows 100,000 to 150,000 clones, with 17% occurring only once. This sample was taken from a study of cytomegalovirus exposure and HLA in healthy donors. General study findings and limits: Compared with the roughly 700-donor mean, an Asian-associated ancestry cluster reportedly had fewer N-insertions, according to a later analysis.

V gave up 5 bases and J gave up 10 bases; unmatched junction bases: 8. The CDR3 extends over 14 amino acids. Per germline, CDR1 LNHDA and CDR2 SQIVND (reference sequence). V is TRBV19 and J is TRBJ1-6; 7 bases line up with TRBD1. This TCR came from a female donor in good health and CMV-seropositive. Sample: PBMCs. The CDR3 sequence: CASSDPGGWSPLHF. CDR3 sequence (DNA): TGTGCCAGTAGTGATCCAGGGGGTTGGTCACCCCTCCACTTT. Full variable domain (rest looked up from reference TRBV19 and TRBJ1-6): DGGITQSPKYLFRKEGQNVTLSCEQNLNHDAMYWYRQDPGQGLRLIYYSQIVNDFQKGDIAEGYSVSREKKESFPLTVTSAQKNPTAFYLCASSDPGGWSPLHFGNGTRLTVT.